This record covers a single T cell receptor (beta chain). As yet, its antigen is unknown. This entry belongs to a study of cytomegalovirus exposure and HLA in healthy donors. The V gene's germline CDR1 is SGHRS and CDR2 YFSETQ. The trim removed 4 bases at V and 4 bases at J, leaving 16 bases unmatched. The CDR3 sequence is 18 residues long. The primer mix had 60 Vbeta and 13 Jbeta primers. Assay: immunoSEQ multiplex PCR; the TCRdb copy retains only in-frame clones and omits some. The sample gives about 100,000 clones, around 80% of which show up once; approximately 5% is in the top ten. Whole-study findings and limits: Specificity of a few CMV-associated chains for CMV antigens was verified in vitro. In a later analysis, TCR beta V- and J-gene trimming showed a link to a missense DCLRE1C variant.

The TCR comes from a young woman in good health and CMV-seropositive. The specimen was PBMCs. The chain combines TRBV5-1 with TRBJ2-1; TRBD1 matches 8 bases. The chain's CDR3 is CASSPGGRQGPIYNEQFF. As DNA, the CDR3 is TGCGCCAGCAGCCCCGGAGGACGACAGGGGCCTATTTACAATGAGCAGTTCTTC. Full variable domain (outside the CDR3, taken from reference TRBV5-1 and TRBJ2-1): KAGVTQTPRYLIKTRGQQVTLSCSPISGHRSVSWYQQTPGQGLQFLFEYFSETQRNKGNFPGRFSGRQFSNSRSEMNVSTLELGDSALYLCASSPGGRQGPIYNEQFFGPGTRLTVL.